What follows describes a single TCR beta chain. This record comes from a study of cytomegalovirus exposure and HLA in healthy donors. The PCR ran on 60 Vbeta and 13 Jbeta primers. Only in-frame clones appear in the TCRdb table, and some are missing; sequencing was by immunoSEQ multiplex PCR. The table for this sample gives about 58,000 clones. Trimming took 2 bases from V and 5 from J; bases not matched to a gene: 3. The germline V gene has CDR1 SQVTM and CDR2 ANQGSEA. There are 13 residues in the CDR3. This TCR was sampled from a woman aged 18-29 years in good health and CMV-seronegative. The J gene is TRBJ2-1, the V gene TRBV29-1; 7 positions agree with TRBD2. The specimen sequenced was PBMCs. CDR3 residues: CSVERLADNEQFF. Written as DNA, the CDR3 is TGCAGCGTTGAACGACTAGCCGACAATGAGCAGTTCTTC.